This TCR beta chain was found in a study of cytomegalovirus exposure and HLA in healthy donors. The overall study: As an earlier analysis found, about 179 million T cells yielded approximately 110 million unique TCR beta sequences.

Primers for the PCR totalled 60 Vbeta and 13 Jbeta. Clones were sequenced by immunoSEQ multiplex PCR, and TCRdb holds only the in-frame ones, with some missing. The table lists over 85,000 clones, roughly three quarters of them singletons. There are a few counts of this clone. The antigen remains unidentified. Per germline, CDR1 SGHRS and CDR2 YFSETQ. V shed 4 bases and J 5 bases; nucleotides not matched to a gene: 4. The CDR3 is 14 amino acids. Regarding the study as a whole: Rare TCR sequences predominated, though certain public TCRs were found in many donors. Later on, analysis showed that most CMV-associated TCR beta chains appeared to be HLA-restricted. The presence/absence work took it that sequencing depth was about the same across donors.

This clonotype originated in a man aged 25-45 years in good health and CMV-seropositive. Source material: PBMCs. J is TRBJ2-7 and V is TRBV5-1, with 12 bases lining up with TRBD1. CDR3: CASSPGTGGDEQYF. The CDR3 bases are TGCGCCAGCAGCCCCGGGACAGGGGGCGACGAGCAGTACTTC.